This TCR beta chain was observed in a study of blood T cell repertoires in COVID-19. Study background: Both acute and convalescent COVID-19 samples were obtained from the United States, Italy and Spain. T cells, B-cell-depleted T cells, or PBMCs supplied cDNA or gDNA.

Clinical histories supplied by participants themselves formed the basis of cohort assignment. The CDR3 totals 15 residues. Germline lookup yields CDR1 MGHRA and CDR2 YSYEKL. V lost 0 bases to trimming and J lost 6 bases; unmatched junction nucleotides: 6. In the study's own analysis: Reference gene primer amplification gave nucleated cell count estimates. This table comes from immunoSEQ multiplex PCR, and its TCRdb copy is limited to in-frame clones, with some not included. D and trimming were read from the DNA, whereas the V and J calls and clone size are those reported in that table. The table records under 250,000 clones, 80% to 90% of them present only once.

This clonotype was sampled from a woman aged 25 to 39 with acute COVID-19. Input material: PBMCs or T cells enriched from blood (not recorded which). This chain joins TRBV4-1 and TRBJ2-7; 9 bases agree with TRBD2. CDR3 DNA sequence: TGCGCCAGCAGCCAAGACGCGGGGGGGCTAGCCGAGCAGTACTTC. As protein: CASSQDAGGLAEQYF.